The 12 T cell receptor beta chains in this list originate from one sample, sequenced in a study of T-cell memory formation after mild COVID-19. TCRdb called the 5' RACE reads again in MiXCR, with one record for every CDR3 protein. The sample lists 400,000 to 500,000 distinct CDR3 sequences, around 18% occurring once. Material: PBMCs or a T cell subset sorted from them (not recorded which). The source is an adult woman who had mild COVID-19 (a few samples of this study predate the infection). Cell type and time point are not known.

This clonotype was recorded many times. The V and J genes are TRBV7-2 and TRBJ2-1; D possibly matches TRBD1 or TRBD2 (6 bases each). V shed 5 bases and J shed 7 bases, with 18 bases lying between them. CDR3 length equals 15 residues. Per germline, CDR1 SGHTA and CDR2 FQGNSA. Written as DNA, the CDR3 is TGTGCCAGCAGCCCGGGACTCAACAGGGAGAATGAGCAGTTCTTC. Translating gives CASSPGLNRENEQFF.

The chain recombines TRBV20-1 with TRBJ1-1; perhaps TRBD1 as D (5 bases). CDR1 DFQATT and CDR2 SNEGSKA come from the germline V gene (reference sequence). The CDR3 has 15 amino acids. The CDR3 DNA follows: TGCAGGCCCCTCGCCCAGGGCTCTATGAACACTGAAGCTTTCTTT. Translation gives CRPLAQGSMNTEAFF.

This clonotype was detected only a few times. The chain uses TRBV7-6 and TRBJ1-2, with 8 positions matching TRBD1. The ends lost 6 bases at V and 4 bases at J; junction bases unmatched: 7. CDR1 and CDR2 (germline): SGHVS, FNYEAQ. The CDR3 runs 14 residues. CDR3 amino acids: CASSPGQEPYGYTF. The CDR3 DNA follows: TGTGCCAGCAGTCCGGGACAGGAGCCCTATGGCTACACCTTC.

The rearrangement links TRBV20-1 to TRBJ1-2; 11 bases are shared with TRBD1. Germline V CDR1 and CDR2: DFQATT, SNEGSKA (reference sequence). V dropped 5 bases and J dropped 8; count of bases not matched to a gene: 16. CDR3 length: 16 amino acids. The CDR3: CSAPPLAGTGGRGYTF. The CDR3 region has the DNA TGCAGTGCTCCACCCCTCGCCGGGACAGGGGGTAGGGGCTACACCTTC.

This clonotype has just a few counts. This chain uses TRBV29-1 with TRBJ2-1; D not resolved. The CDR3 runs 8 residues. Trimming left V 6 bases short and J 10 bases short, with 4 bases between. CDR1 and CDR2 from the germline V gene are SQVTM and ANQGSEA. The chain's CDR3 is CSVREQFF. CDR3 nucleotide sequence: TGCAGCGTAAGGGAGCAGTTCTTC.

V is TRBV20-1 and J is TRBJ2-1, with 7 bases matching TRBD2. Germline V lookup: CDR1 DFQATT, CDR2 SNEGSKA (reference sequence). The CDR3 is 12 residues long. Losses at the gene ends were 0 bases for V and 9 bases for J; bases not matched to a gene: 2. This chain's CDR3 is CSAREREFEQFF. CDR3 DNA: TGCAGTGCTAGAGAGCGGGAGTTTGAGCAGTTCTTC.

The rearrangement joins TRBV2 to TRBJ2-3, with 10 bases matching TRBD2. The CDR3 loop spans 14 amino acids. Germline V gives CDR1 SNHLY, CDR2 FYNNEI. Germline trimming cut 8 bases from V and 1 base from J; bases unmatched to any gene: 3. CDR3 loop: CASLGLAGTDTQYF. The DNA of the CDR3 is TGTGCCAGCCTTGGACTAGCGGGCACAGATACGCAGTATTTT.

This clonotype has more than one count but fewer than ten. The chain combines TRBV10-3 with TRBJ2-7, with TRBD2 matching over 8 bases. Germline V gene data show CDR1 as ENHRY and CDR2 as SYGVKD. Trimming at V came to 10 bases and at J to 5 bases, leaving 7 bases not matched to a gene. The CDR3 is 12 amino acids. CDR3 nucleotide sequence: TGTGCCACCGGGACTAGTCTCCACGAGCAGTACTTC. As protein: CATGTSLHEQYF.

This chain uses TRBV13 with TRBJ2-6; D unclear. The V end was cut by 1 base, the J end by 0 bases, with 4 bases between. Germline loops: CDR1 PRHDT, CDR2 FYEKMQ (reference sequence). This CDR3 is built from 15 residues. For the CDR3, the DNA is TGTGCCAGCAGCTTAGACTACTCTGGGGCCAACGTCCTGACTTTC. It codes for CASSLDYSGANVLTF.

The chain has TRBV12-3 or TRBV12-4 and TRBJ2-7; D possibly uses TRBD1 or TRBD2 (5 bases each). The CDR3 contains 15 residues. V lost 5 bases and J lost 2, with 16 bases in between. The CDR3 region is CASSHQARDAYEQYF. DNA of the CDR3: TGTGCCAGCAGTCACCAAGCCCGGGACGCCTACGAGCAGTACTTC.

This clonotype was seen a handful of times. This chain links TRBV5-1 with TRBJ1-2; a weak D match, TRBD1 (5 bases). This CDR3 contains 15 residues. Looked up from germline, CDR1 is SGHRS and CDR2 is YFSETQ. Trimming took off 4 bases at V and 8 bases at J, with 21 bases between the two ends. The CDR3 reads CASSATGTNGWGYTF. The CDR3 coding sequence is TGCGCCAGCAGCGCCACCGGGACTAACGGGTGGGGCTACACCTTC. Supplemented by reference TRBV5-1 and TRBJ1-2, the full variable domain reads KAGVTQTPRYLIKTRGQQVTLSCSPISGHRSVSWYQQTPGQGLQFLFEYFSETQRNKGNFPGRFSGRQFSNSRSEMNVSTLELGDSALYLCASSATGTNGWGYTFGSGTRLTVV.

The gene calls are TRBV15 and TRBJ1-1; D is uncertain. V was cut by 3 bases and J by 4 bases, with 15 bases left in between. CDR1 and CDR2 (germline): LNHNV, YYDKDF (reference sequence). The CDR3 sequence is 15 residues long. The CDR3 DNA reads as TGTGCCACCAGCAGCCGGTCCCGCGGCGGCACTGAAGCTTTCTTT. Its protein product is CATSSRSRGGTEAFF. The whole variable domain, filled in from reference TRBV15 and TRBJ1-1, reads DAMVIQNPRYQVTQFGKPVTLSCSQTLNHNVMYWYQQKSSQAPKLLFHYYDKDFNNEADTPDNFQSRRPNTSFCFLDIRSPGLGDTAMYLCATSSRSRGGTEAFFGQGTRLTVV.